The source of this T cell receptor (beta chain) is a study of blood T cell repertoires in COVID-19. Study in general: Researchers got acute and convalescent COVID-19 samples from the United States, Italy and Spain. Sources were T cells, B-cell-depleted T cells, or PBMCs; the material itself was cDNA or gDNA.

Donors in Cohort 3 counted as recovered after two negative PCRs, clearance, or symptom resolution. There are 14 residues in the CDR3. V shed 0 bases and J 2 bases; nucleotides not matched to a gene: 1. The germline V gene has CDR1 SGHNT and CDR2 YYREEE (reference sequence). Original processing notes: It was from reference gene primer amplification that nucleated cell counts were estimated. Here immunoSEQ multiplex PCR was the method, and the copy in TCRdb shows in-frame clones only, minus some. Clone size and the V and J calls come from that table; the DNA yielded D and trimming. The sample lists under 200,000 clones; about four fifths were seen once.

The sequenced sample was PBMCs or T cells enriched from blood (not recorded which). The rearrangement joins TRBV5-4 to TRBJ2-7; TRBD2 agrees at 8 bases. This clonotype originated in a woman aged 55 to 70 who had recovered from COVID-19. The CDR3 sequence is CASSLVGGAYEQYF. The DNA for the CDR3 is TGTGCCAGCAGCTTGGTCGGGGGGGCCTACGAGCAGTACTTC.